This T cell receptor beta chain was found in a study of shared clonotypes between healthy human individuals. Across the study: In total, the donors were a couple of women and a few men aged 18 to 49. Every donor yielded three CD4 naive, three CD4 memory, two CD8 naive and one CD8 memory plate.

Donors had no recently reported acute infections or vaccinations and were HIV-negative. The method was immunoSEQ multiplex PCR; TCRdb's version includes in-frame clones alone and lacks a portion of them. The sample contains a few million clones, approximately 93% of which appear only once. This receptor was identified in a man between 18 and 35 years old in good health. Some clones in this sample may be carry-over from other donors' samples. The sequenced sample was naive CD4+ T cells from PBMCs. Subset: CD45RA+ positively selected.

CDR3 residues: CASSPPLSGRGTYTGELFF. The CDR3 coding sequence is TGTGCCAGCAGCCCACCGCTTAGCGGGAGAGGCACCTACACCGGGGAGCTGTTTTTT. The chain employs TRBV7-9 and TRBJ2-2; 9 nucleotides line up with TRBD2. V was pared by 5 bases and J by 3 bases, with 16 bases of the junction left unmatched. Germline V gives CDR1 SEHNR, CDR2 FQNEAQ (reference sequence). This CDR3 comprises 19 residues.